Listed below are T cell receptor beta chains from one sample, sequenced in a study of T cell responses to AZD1222 COVID-19 vaccine. Only in-frame clones appear in the TCRdb table, and some are missing; sequencing was by immunoSEQ multiplex PCR. Among some 49,000 clones, about 90% were seen once, and the ten largest hold more than 0.95%. The sample in question was peripheral blood, obtained 28 days after the second AZD1222 dose. Source of these receptors: an adult who received the AZD1222 COVID-19 vaccine. Each CDR3 is given with its conserved first and last residue. D genes are given only for firm matches. Clone size is not always given. Where it is, it says once, few, many or a class for expanded clones.

NA	TRBV24-1	once	TRBJ1-6	CATIKYGGTKLGLPVSSYNSPLHF	TGTGCCACCATTAAATACGGCGGGACAAAGTTAGGGCTACCGGTGAGCTCCTATAATTCACCCCTCCACTTT
NA	TRBV24-1	NA	TRBJ2-3	CATSDSTDTQYF	TGTGCCACCAGTGATAGCACAGATACGCAGTATTTT
NA	TRBV6-1	once	TRBJ2-1	CASRRENNEQFF	TGTGCCAGCAGAAGGGAGAACAATGAGCAGTTCTTC
TRBD2	TRBV5-1	NA	TRBJ2-3	CASSLGLAGFADTQYF	TGCGCCAGCAGCTTGGGACTAGCGGGATTCGCTGATACGCAGTATTTT
TRBD2	TRBV15	NA	TRBJ2-3	CATSVGLADTDTQYF	TGTGCCACCAGCGTGGGACTAGCGGACACAGATACGCAGTATTTT
TRBD1	TRBV5-1	NA	TRBJ1-1	CASSLQPGQGNTEAFF	TGCGCCAGCAGCTTACAACCGGGACAGGGGAACACTGAAGCTTTCTTT
TRBD2	TRBV7-9	few	TRBJ2-7	CASSLGNSGTYEQYF	TGTGCCAGCAGCTTGGGAAATAGCGGGACCTACGAGCAGTACTTC
NA	TRBV11-2	NA	TRBJ1-1	CASSLRGTTEAFF	TGTGCCAGCAGCCTTAGGGGGACCACTGAAGCTTTCTTT
NA	TRBV7-2	NA	TRBJ2-3	CASSLGQHTDTQYF	TGTGCCAGCAGCCTCGGGCAGCACACAGATACGCAGTATTTT
NA	TRBV4-1	NA	TRBJ2-3	CASSRDTGGTQYF	TGCGCCAGCAGCCGGGACACGGGCGGTACGCAGTATTTT
TRBD1	TRBV4-1	NA	TRBJ1-3	CASSQPGTVSGNTIYF	TGCGCCAGCAGCCAACCTGGGACAGTCTCTGGAAACACCATATATTTT
TRBD1	TRBV9	NA	TRBJ1-2	CASSVGQGNYGYTF	TGTGCCAGCAGCGTAGGACAGGGGAACTATGGCTACACCTTC
NA	TRBV5-6	NA	TRBJ2-1	CASSLAGLGPPENEQFF	TGTGCCAGCAGCTTGGCCGGGCTGGGGCCGCCCGAGAATGAGCAGTTCTTC
NA	TRBV24-1	NA	TRBJ2-3	CATSDPETTDTQYF	TGTGCCACCAGTGACCCAGAAACCACAGATACGCAGTATTTT
TRBD1	TRBV14	NA	TRBJ1-3	CASSQLQGAGNTIYF	TGTGCCAGCAGCCAGTTACAGGGGGCTGGAAACACCATATATTTT
TRBD2	TRBV7-9	NA	TRBJ2-5	CARNEAGGFQETQYF	TGTGCCAGGAATGAGGCGGGAGGGTTCCAAGAGACCCAGTACTTC
NA	TRBV12-3/TRBV12-4	once	TRBJ2-7	CASSEQAAQYF	TGTGCCAGCAGTGAACAAGCCGCGCAGTACTTC
NA	TRBV27	NA	TRBJ2-1	CASSLSTAVREISEQFF	TGTGCCAGCAGTTTATCGACAGCCGTACGGGAGATTTCTGAGCAGTTCTTC
TRBD1	TRBV4-1	NA	TRBJ2-2	CASSQAPGQGATGELFF	TGCGCCAGCAGCCAAGCACCGGGACAGGGGGCAACCGGGGAGCTGTTTTTT
TRBD1	TRBV5-1	few	TRBJ2-7	CASSITGVEQYF	TGCGCCAGCAGCATCACAGGGGTCGAGCAGTACTTC
TRBD2	TRBV29-1	NA	TRBJ2-1	CSVETTGTSVNEQFF	TGCAGCGTTGAAACAACCGGGACTAGCGTGAATGAGCAGTTCTTC
NA	TRBV7-6	NA	TRBJ2-7	CASSFGGAYEQYF	TGTGCCAGCAGCTTTGGGGGTGCCTACGAGCAGTACTTC
NA	TRBV5-1	once	TRBJ2-2	CASRIDPGATGELFF	TGCGCCAGCAGAATTGACCCAGGGGCCACCGGGGAGCTGTTTTTT
TRBD2	TRBV6-5	once	TRBJ2-7	CASSYSTSVTYEQYF	TGTGCCAGCAGTTACTCGACTAGCGTTACCTACGAGCAGTACTTC
NA	TRBV3-1/TRBV3-2	NA	TRBJ2-2	CASSYTGELFF	TGTGCCAGCAGTTACACCGGGGAGCTGTTTTTT
NA	TRBV19	NA	TRBJ2-5	CASRGWDIEETQYF	TGTGCCTCCCGAGGGTGGGACATCGAAGAGACCCAGTACTTC
NA	TRBV5-1	once	TRBJ1-1	CASSLAGVMNTEAFF	TGCGCCAGCAGCTTGGCAGGGGTCATGAACACTGAAGCTTTCTTT
NA	TRBV10-3	NA	TRBJ2-5	CAISSREFETQYF	TGTGCCATCAGTTCCAGGGAATTCGAGACCCAGTACTTC
NA	TRBV12-3/TRBV12-4	NA	TRBJ2-7	CASSSPSSYEQYF	TGTGCCAGCAGTTCTCCGAGCTCCTACGAGCAGTACTTC
NA	TRBV10-3	once	TRBJ1-5	CAISESPRGNQPQHF	TGTGCCATCAGTGAGTCACCAAGGGGCAATCAGCCCCAGCATTTT
TRBD2	TRBV5-1	NA	TRBJ2-1	CASVSTSGLNEQFF	TGCGCCAGCGTGTCAACTAGCGGACTTAATGAGCAGTTCTTC
NA	TRBV9	NA	TRBJ1-2	CASSVVAGVSGYTF	TGTGCCAGCAGCGTAGTTGCCGGGGTTAGTGGCTACACCTTC
TRBD2	TRBV6-5	NA	TRBJ2-1	CASSSLAGGPYNEQFF	TGTGCCAGCAGTTCCTTAGCGGGAGGGCCGTACAATGAGCAGTTCTTC
TRBD2	TRBV10-3	NA	TRBJ2-7	CAIRGTSGSYEQYF	TGTGCCATCAGGGGGACTAGCGGATCCTACGAGCAGTACTTC